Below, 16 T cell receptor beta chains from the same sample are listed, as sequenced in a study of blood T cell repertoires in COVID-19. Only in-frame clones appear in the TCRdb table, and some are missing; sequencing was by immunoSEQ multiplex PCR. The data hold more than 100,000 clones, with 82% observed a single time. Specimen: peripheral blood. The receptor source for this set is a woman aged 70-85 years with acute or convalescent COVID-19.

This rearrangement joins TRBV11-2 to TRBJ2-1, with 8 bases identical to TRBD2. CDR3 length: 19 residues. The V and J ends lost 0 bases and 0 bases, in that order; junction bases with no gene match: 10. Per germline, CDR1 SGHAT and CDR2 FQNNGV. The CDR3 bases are TGTGCCAGCAGCTTAGATTCGAGTAGCGGGGTCCGCTCCTACAATGAGCAGTTCTTC. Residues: CASSLDSSSGVRSYNEQFF.

DNA for the CDR3: TGTGCCAGCAGCTTGCTTGGAGGCTCTGAAGCTTTCTTT. It yields the protein CASSLLGGSEAFF. The chain uses TRBV5-4 and TRBJ1-1; D is ambiguous. Germline V gene sequence: CDR1 SGHNT, CDR2 YYREEE (reference sequence). This CDR3 is built from 13 residues. The germline V and J ends were trimmed by 1 base and 6 bases, with 10 bases remaining between them.

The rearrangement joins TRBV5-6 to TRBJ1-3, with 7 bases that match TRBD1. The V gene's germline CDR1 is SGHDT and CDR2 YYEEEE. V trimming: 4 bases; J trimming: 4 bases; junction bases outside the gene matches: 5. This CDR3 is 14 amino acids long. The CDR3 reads CASSPTGLGNTIYF. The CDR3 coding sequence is TGTGCCAGCAGCCCGACAGGGCTAGGAAACACCATATATTTT.

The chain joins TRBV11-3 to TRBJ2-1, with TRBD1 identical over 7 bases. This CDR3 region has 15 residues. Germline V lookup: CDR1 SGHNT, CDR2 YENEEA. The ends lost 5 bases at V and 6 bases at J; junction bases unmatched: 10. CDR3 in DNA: TGTGCCAGCAGCGTCCCGGGACAGCTGAGCAATGAGCAGTTCTTC. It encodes CASSVPGQLSNEQFF.

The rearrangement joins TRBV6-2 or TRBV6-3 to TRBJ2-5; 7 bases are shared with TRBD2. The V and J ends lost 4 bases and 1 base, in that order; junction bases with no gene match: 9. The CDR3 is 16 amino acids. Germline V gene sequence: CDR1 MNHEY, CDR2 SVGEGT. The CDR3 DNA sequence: TGTGCCAGCAGTTCAAGCGGGGCTTCTCTCCAAGAGACCCAGTACTTC. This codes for CASSSSGASLQETQYF.

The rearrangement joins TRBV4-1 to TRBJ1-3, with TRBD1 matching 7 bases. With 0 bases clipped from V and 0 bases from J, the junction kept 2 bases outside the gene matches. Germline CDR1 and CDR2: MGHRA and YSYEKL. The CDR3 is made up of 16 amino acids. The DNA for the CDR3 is TGCGCCAGCAGCCAAGACGGGACAGTCTCTGGAAACACCATATATTTT. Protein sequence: CASSQDGTVSGNTIYF.

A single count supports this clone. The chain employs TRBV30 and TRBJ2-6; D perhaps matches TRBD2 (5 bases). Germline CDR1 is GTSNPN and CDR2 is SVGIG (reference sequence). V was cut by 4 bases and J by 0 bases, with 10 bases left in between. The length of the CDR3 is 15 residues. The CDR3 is CAWTEGFSGANVLTF. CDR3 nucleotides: TGTGCCTGGACAGAGGGATTCTCTGGGGCCAACGTCCTGACTTTC.

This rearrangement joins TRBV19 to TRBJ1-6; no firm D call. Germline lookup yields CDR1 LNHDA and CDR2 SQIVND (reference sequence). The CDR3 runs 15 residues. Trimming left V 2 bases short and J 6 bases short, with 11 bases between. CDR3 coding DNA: TGTGCCAGTAGTATATTGCCTATCGGTAATTCACCCCTCCACTTT. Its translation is CASSILPIGNSPLHF.

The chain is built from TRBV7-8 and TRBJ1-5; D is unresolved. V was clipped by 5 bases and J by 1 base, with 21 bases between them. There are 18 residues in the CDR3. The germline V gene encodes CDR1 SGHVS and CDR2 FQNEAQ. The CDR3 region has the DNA TGTGCCAGCAGCCTCACATTCCGGGGTAGCAAAAGCAATCAGCCCCAGCATTTT. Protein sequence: CASSLTFRGSKSNQPQHF. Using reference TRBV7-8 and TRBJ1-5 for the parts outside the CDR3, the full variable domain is GAGVSQSPRYKVAKRGQDVALRCDPISGHVSLFWYQQALGQGPEFLTYFQNEAQLDKSGLPSDRFFAERPEGSVSTLKIQRTQQEDSAVYLCASSLTFRGSKSNQPQHFGDGTRLSIL.

The DNA of the CDR3 is TGTGCCAGTAGTATAGGCGGCAGGGGGTACGAGCAGTACTTC. It specifies CASSIGGRGYEQYF. The chain has TRBV19 and TRBJ2-7; 7 bases are a match to TRBD1. The CDR3 runs 14 residues. With V trimmed by 1 base and J by 4 bases, 4 bases remained unmatched. Looked up from germline, CDR1 is LNHDA and CDR2 is SQIVND (reference sequence).

The CDR3 nucleotides read TGCGCCAGCACACGGGGGGACCAAGAGACCCAGTACTTC. Translated, it gives CASTRGDQETQYF. V is TRBV5-1 and J is TRBJ2-5; 7 bases line up with TRBD2. Germline V gene sequence: CDR1 SGHRS, CDR2 YFSETQ. J lost 0 bases, V lost 6 bases, and 2 bases had no gene match. The CDR3 contains 13 residues.

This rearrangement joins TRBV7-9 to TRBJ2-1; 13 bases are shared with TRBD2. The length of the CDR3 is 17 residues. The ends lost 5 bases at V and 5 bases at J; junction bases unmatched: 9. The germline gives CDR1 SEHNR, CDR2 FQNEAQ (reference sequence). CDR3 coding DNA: TGTGCCAGCAGCCGGGCTATGGGGACTAGCGGGGACAATGAGCAGTTCTTC. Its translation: CASSRAMGTSGDNEQFF.

The CDR3 is CASSRTSGQETQYF. In nucleotides, the CDR3 is TGTGCCAGCAGCCGGACTAGCGGCCAAGAGACCCAGTACTTC. The chain uses TRBV5-4 and TRBJ2-5, with 10 bases lining up with TRBD2. After removal of 4 bases from V and 1 base from J, the junction contained 1 base not matched to a gene. Germline V gene lookup returns CDR1 SGHNT and CDR2 YYREEE (reference sequence). The length of the CDR3 is 14 residues.

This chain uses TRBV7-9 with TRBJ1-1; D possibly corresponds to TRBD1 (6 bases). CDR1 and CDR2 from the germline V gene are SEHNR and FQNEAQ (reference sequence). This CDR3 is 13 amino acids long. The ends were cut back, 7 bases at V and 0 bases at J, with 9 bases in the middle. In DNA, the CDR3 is TGTGCCAGCACCGGACAGTTGAACACTGAAGCTTTCTTT. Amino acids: CASTGQLNTEAFF.

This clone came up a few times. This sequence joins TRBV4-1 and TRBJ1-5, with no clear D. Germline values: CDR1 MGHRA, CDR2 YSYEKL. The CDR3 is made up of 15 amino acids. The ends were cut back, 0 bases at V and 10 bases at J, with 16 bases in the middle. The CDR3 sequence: CASSQEEAPPSPQHF. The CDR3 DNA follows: TGCGCCAGCAGCCAAGAAGAGGCTCCGCCATCACCCCAGCATTTT.

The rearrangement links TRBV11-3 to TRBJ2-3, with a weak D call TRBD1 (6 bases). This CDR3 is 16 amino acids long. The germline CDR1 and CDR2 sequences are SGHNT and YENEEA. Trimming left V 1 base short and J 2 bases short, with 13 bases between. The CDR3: CASSLGGTFTTDTQYF. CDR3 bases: TGTGCCAGCAGCTTAGGAGGGACATTTACCACAGATACGCAGTATTTT. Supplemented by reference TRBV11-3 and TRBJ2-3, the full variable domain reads EAGVVQSPRYKIIEKKQPVAFWCNPISGHNTLYWYLQNLGQGPELLIRYENEEAVDDSQLPKDRFSAERLKGVDSTLKIQPAELGDSAVYLCASSLGGTFTTDTQYFGPGTRLTVL.